The TCR beta chain under discussion was sequenced for a study of blood T cell repertoires in COVID-19 (dated by TCRdb to 2018 to 2021). As for the study more broadly: Samples from collaborators originated in the United States, Italy and Spain and spanned both the acute and convalescent phases of COVID-19. The material from the prospective study consisted of cDNA or gDNA derived from T cells, B-cell-depleted T cells, or PBMCs. Deeply sampled blood TCRbeta repertoires from subjects exposed to, actively infected with, or recovered from COVID-19 were included in the dataset. A freely available public database, intended as a resource for researchers studying the immune response to SARS-CoV-2, is where the repertoires were released. Samples were obtained from the ongoing ImmuneRACE study (first 160 participants) and from about 1,300 subjects provided by 6 global collaborators. The sample metadata nearly always contained a de-identified subject ID, COVID-19 status, age in years and sex. Where available, HLA class I and class II types were taken from metadata supplied by the sample provider and were not determined by assay-based typing.

TCRbeta CDR3 regions were amplified from genomic DNA using the immunoSEQ Assay, a bias-controlled multiplex PCR. Regarding the original processing steps: The number of nucleated cells in each sample was estimated by amplification of reference gene primers within the assay. Sequence reads were collapsed and filtered to measure the absolute abundance of every unique TCRbeta CDR3 rearrangement. For each sample, productive Simpson clonality was calculated as the square root of Simpson's diversity index over productive rearrangements. TCRdb holds this immuneACCESS table with in-frame rearrangements only. Some clones are missing; in checked studies, unresolved V genes explain under half, and the rest has no known cause. The D gene and trimming were derived from the DNA, and the V and J assignments and clone size from that table. The sample table contains about 170,000 clones; only one count was recorded for almost 85% of them. About a fifth of the sample lies in the top ten.

Trimmed from V: 10 bases; trimmed from J: 1 base; junction bases lacking a gene match: 11. Sequences MNHEY (CDR1) and SVGAGI (CDR2) are obtained from the germline V gene. Counted from cysteine to phenylalanine, this CDR3 has 15 amino acids. Only the CDR3 part of the read is kept: 45 bases, read in frame from the first base. Overall study outcomes, separate from this receptor: The quantity of clinical and demographic metadata differed by source and by participant and was supplied without curation.

The collaborating institutions used their own protocols to collect whole blood in K2EDTA tubes. For TCRbeta analysis, collaborators shipped samples as frozen whole blood, isolated PBMCs, or DNA extracted from either of those sample types. Turning to this clone: Its specific antigen is unknown. No base quality values were provided; no much bigger clone lies one nucleotide off.

Rearrangement joined TRBV6-5 to TRBJ2-7, with TRBD1 matching 9 junction bases. The sequenced sample consisted of peripheral blood. The TCR sequence derives from a woman aged 80 or over with acute or convalescent COVID-19. The DNA is as follows: TGTGCCACCGAGCCGGGACAGGGAATGTCCTACGAGCAGTACTTC. It is translated as CATEPGQGMSYEQYF.